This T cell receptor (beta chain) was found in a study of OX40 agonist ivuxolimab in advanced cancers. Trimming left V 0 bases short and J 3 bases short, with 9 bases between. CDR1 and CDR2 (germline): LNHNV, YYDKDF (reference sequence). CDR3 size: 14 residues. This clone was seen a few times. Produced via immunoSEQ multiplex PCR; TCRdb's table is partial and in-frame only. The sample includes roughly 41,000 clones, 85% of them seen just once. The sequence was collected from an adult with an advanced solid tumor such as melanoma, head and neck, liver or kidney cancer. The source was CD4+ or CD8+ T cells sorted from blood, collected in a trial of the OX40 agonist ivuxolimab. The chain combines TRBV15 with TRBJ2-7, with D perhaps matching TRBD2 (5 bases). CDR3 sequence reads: CATSREVRDYEQYF. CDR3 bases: TGTGCCACCAGCAGAGAGGTACGGGACTACGAGCAGTACTTC.